Below, 23 T cell receptor beta chains from the same sample are listed, as sequenced in a study of blood T cell repertoires in COVID-19 (TCRdb year 2020). The library came from the immunoSEQ multiplex PCR assay. The immuneACCESS repertoire file appears here via TCRdb, limited to in-frame rearrangements. These files lack a portion of the clones; in checked studies, under half of the deficit traces to unresolved V genes, and the cause of the others is not known. Within this sample are 200,000 to 250,000 clones, with about 87% of them counted one time only. The ten largest clones take up approximately 3.7% of the sample. Specimen: PBMCs or T cells enriched from blood (not recorded which). All receptors come from a woman aged 25 to 39 who had been exposed to COVID-19.

The chain has TRBV4-1 and TRBJ2-1; 11 nucleotides agree with TRBD2. Germline V lookup: CDR1 MGHRA, CDR2 YSYEKL. CDR3 length: 15 amino acids. The junction had 2 bases not matched to a gene; V was cut back by 4 bases and J by 3 bases. The CDR3 coding sequence is TGCGCCAGCAGCCCGACTAGCGGGATCTACAATGAGCAGTTCTTC. This encodes CASSPTSGIYNEQFF.

The chain combines TRBV2 with TRBJ2-7; 10 bases match TRBD2. V shed 6 bases, J shed 6 bases, and the junction held 11 bases outside the gene matches. The V gene's germline CDR1 is SNHLY and CDR2 FYNNEI. The CDR3 contains 15 residues. In DNA form, the CDR3 reads TGTGCCAGCAGGAGGAGAGCTAGCGGGAGCCGCGAGCAGTACTTC. This translates into CASRRRASGSREQYF.

Worth noting for this clone: The same CDR3 also results from other DNA sequences found in this sample. This rearrangement joins TRBV19 to TRBJ1-2; 7 positions match TRBD1. Germline CDR1 LNHDA, CDR2 SQIVND (reference sequence). The CDR3 covers 12 residues. V lost 6 bases to trimming and J lost 2 bases; unmatched junction nucleotides: 0. The CDR3 bases are TGTGCCAGTAGGACAGGGAACTATGGCTACACCTTC. As protein: CASRTGNYGYTF.

This sequence joins TRBV6-2 or TRBV6-3 and TRBJ1-1; D uncertain. The CDR3 has 12 amino acids. Germline lookup yields CDR1 MNHEY and CDR2 SVGEGT. Trimming removed 5 bases from V and 5 bases from J, with 9 bases in between. The CDR3 sequence is CASSPIQTEAFF. The DNA of the CDR3 is TGTGCCAGCAGTCCAATCCAGACTGAAGCTTTCTTT.

V gene TRBV5-6 combines with J gene TRBJ2-7, with 11 nucleotides matching TRBD2. Trimming cost V 4 bases and J 0 bases; bases outside gene matches: 6. The CDR3 contains 16 residues. The V gene's germline CDR1 is SGHDT and CDR2 YYEEEE. CDR3 nucleotide sequence: TGTGCCAGCAGCACCATAGCGGGAGGGTACTCCTACGAGCAGTACTTC. It codes for CASSTIAGGYSYEQYF.

This clone was seen a single time. This chain links TRBV24-1 with TRBJ2-5, with TRBD1 as a possible D gene (5 bases). V was shortened by 6 bases and J by 4 bases, with 11 bases between the two germline ends. CDR1 KGHDR and CDR2 SFDVKD come from the germline V gene. CDR3 length: 13 amino acids. The CDR3 loop is CATSRSGRETQYF. The CDR3 DNA reads TGTGCCACCAGTCGCTCAGGGCGAGAGACCCAGTACTTC.

The genes are TRBV19 and TRBJ2-1, with TRBD2 matching over 8 bases. After removal of 0 bases from V and 4 bases from J, the junction contained 8 bases not matched to a gene. The V gene's germline CDR1 is LNHDA and CDR2 SQIVND (reference sequence). This CDR3 is 17 amino acids long. The CDR3 loop reads CASSIDLPAGEYNEQFF. The CDR3 coding sequence is TGTGCCAGTAGTATAGATCTCCCAGCGGGAGAGTACAATGAGCAGTTCTTC.

The genes are TRBV11-2 and TRBJ2-5, with TRBD2 identical over 11 bases. The CDR3 length is 15 residues. V trimming: 5 bases; J trimming: 9 bases; junction bases outside the gene matches: 11. Germline CDR1 and CDR2: SGHAT and FQNNGV. In nucleotides, the CDR3 is TGTGCCAGCAGCCCCCCTAGCGGGAGGCGGGGGCCCCAGTACTTC. Translation: CASSPPSGRRGPQYF. Using reference TRBV11-2 and TRBJ2-5 for the parts outside the CDR3, the full variable domain is EAGVAQSPRYKIIEKRQSVAFWCNPISGHATLYWYQQILGQGPKLLIQFQNNGVVDDSQLPKDRFSAERLKGVDSTLKIQPAKLEDSAVYLCASSPPSGRRGPQYFGPGTRLLVL.

The chain has TRBV18 and TRBJ1-2, with a possible D match to TRBD1 (6 bases). Per germline, CDR1 KGHSH and CDR2 LQKENI. Trimming cost V 10 bases and J 4 bases, with 19 bases left between them. The CDR3 runs 14 residues. As DNA, the CDR3 is TGTGCCACCTCCCTGGGGGGGCCGGGCTATGGCTACACCTTC. Its translation: CATSLGGPGYGYTF.

CDR3 loop: CASSQGVGGHYGYTF. In nucleotides, the CDR3 is TGTGCCAGCAGCCAAGGGGTGGGGGGGCACTATGGCTACACCTTC. The V gene is TRBV3-1 (or the pseudogene TRBV3-2), the J gene TRBJ1-2; D might be TRBD1 (6 bases). V was cut by 1 base and J by 3 bases, with 12 bases left in between. The CDR3 length is 15 residues. Germline CDR1 LGHDT, CDR2 YNNKEL (reference sequence).

The V gene is TRBV7-9, the J gene TRBJ1-2, with 7 bases that match TRBD1. CDR1 is SEHNR and CDR2 is FQNEAQ in the germline V gene (reference sequence). After removal of 3 bases from V and 6 bases from J, the junction contained 7 bases not matched to a gene. The CDR3 extends over 14 amino acids. CDR3 region: CASSLVGTVNGYTF. CDR3 DNA: TGTGCCAGCAGCTTGGTTGGGACAGTAAATGGCTACACCTTC. Together with reference TRBV7-9 and TRBJ1-2, the CDR3 gives the full variable domain: DTGVSQNPRHKITKRGQNVTFRCDPISEHNRLYWYRQTLGQGPEFLTYFQNEAQLEKSRLLSDRFSAERPKGSFSTLEIQRTEQGDSAMYLCASSLVGTVNGYTFGSGTRLTVV.

The V gene is TRBV28, the J gene TRBJ1-5; a possible D gene is TRBD1 (6 bases). The V end was cut by 2 bases, the J end by 3 bases, with 11 bases between. This CDR3 is 15 amino acids long. Germline V CDR1 and CDR2: MDHEN, SYDVKM. The CDR3 coding sequence is TGTGCCAGCAGTTTAGCAGGGGCCAACAATCAGCCCCAGCATTTT. Its protein is CASSLAGANNQPQHF.

The chain employs TRBV5-6 and TRBJ2-1; D is possibly TRBD2 (6 bases). V lost 4 bases, J lost 1 base, and 9 bases lay in between. The germline gives CDR1 SGHDT, CDR2 YYEEEE. The CDR3 consists of 14 residues. CDR3 loop: CASSPGLSYNEQFF. Here the CDR3 DNA reads TGTGCCAGCAGCCCGGGACTTTCCTACAATGAGCAGTTCTTC.

The chain uses TRBV9 and TRBJ1-2; D might be TRBD1 (5 bases). Germline V gene data show CDR1 as SGDLS and CDR2 as YYNGEE. This CDR3 spans 14 amino acids. Trimming removed 0 bases from V and 6 bases from J, with 12 bases in between. The CDR3 bases are TGTGCCAGCAGCGTAGCTAAGGGGATGGATGGCTACACCTTC. Protein: CASSVAKGMDGYTF.

The rearrangement uses TRBV5-1 and TRBJ2-1; maybe TRBD2 (6 bases). Germline CDR1 SGHRS, CDR2 YFSETQ. V lost 7 bases, J lost 0 bases, and 11 bases lay in between. This CDR3 comprises 14 residues. CDR3 sequence (DNA): TGCGCCAGCGTAGCGGCTAGCTCCTACAATGAGCAGTTCTTC. It yields the protein CASVAASSYNEQFF.

V usage is TRBV4-1 and J usage is TRBJ1-5; no reliable D call. CDR1 and CDR2 from the germline V gene are MGHRA and YSYEKL. With 0 bases removed from V and 11 bases from J, the gap between germline ends came to 23 bases. The CDR3 length is 17 residues. As DNA, the CDR3 is TGCGCCAGCAGCCAAGAATCGAGGAGGCTCTCAAGGGAGGCCCAGCATTTT. Translated: CASSQESRRLSREAQHF.

V is TRBV5-1 and J is TRBJ1-2; weak D call: TRBD1 (6 bases). The CDR3 runs to 14 residues. V gave up 4 bases and J gave up 5 bases, with 15 bases separating them. The germline CDR1 and CDR2 sequences are SGHRS and YFSETQ. The CDR3 sequence is CASSPPGQRYGYTF. For the CDR3, the DNA is TGCGCCAGCAGCCCACCGGGACAACGATATGGCTACACCTTC.

The chain links TRBV15 to TRBJ2-2, with D possibly TRBD2 on 5 matching bases. The CDR3 is made up of 16 amino acids. Germline assignment: CDR1 LNHNV and CDR2 YYDKDF (reference sequence). V was clipped by 5 bases and J by 4 bases, with 17 bases between them. In DNA form, the CDR3 reads TGTGCCACCAGCCGTCCGCCCCGGGAACCCACCGGGGAGCTGTTTTTT. Translating gives CATSRPPREPTGELFF. Drawing the rest from reference TRBV15 and TRBJ2-2, the complete variable domain is DAMVIQNPRYQVTQFGKPVTLSCSQTLNHNVMYWYQQKSSQAPKLLFHYYDKDFNNEADTPDNFQSRRPNTSFCFLDIRSPGLGDTAMYLCATSRPPREPTGELFFGEGSRLTVL.

This chain links TRBV5-6 with TRBJ1-5, with TRBD1 as a possible D gene (5 bases). CDR1 SGHDT and CDR2 YYEEEE come from the germline V gene. Trimming took 4 bases from V and 7 from J, leaving 15 bases between them. There are 14 residues in the CDR3. The CDR3 sequence is CASSLAGSRQPQHF. The CDR3 DNA sequence: TGTGCCAGCAGCCTGGCAGGGTCTCGACAGCCCCAGCATTTT.

The chain links TRBV3-1 (or the pseudogene TRBV3-2) to TRBJ2-1; 8 bases are a match to TRBD2. CDR1 and CDR2 from the germline V gene are LGHDT and YNNKEL (reference sequence). This CDR3 has 15 amino acids. Trimming removed 5 bases from V and 4 bases from J; junction bases left unmatched: 7. In DNA, the CDR3 is TGTGCCAGCAGCGACCGCGGGAGGTCATACAATGAGCAGTTCTTC. It yields the protein CASSDRGRSYNEQFF.

The genes are TRBV2 and TRBJ2-1, with TRBD2 matching 9 bases. V lost 4 bases and J lost 2; bases outside the gene matches: 3. The CDR3 is made up of 15 amino acids. The germline V gene encodes CDR1 SNHLY and CDR2 FYNNEI. The CDR3 is CASSGTSEAYNEQFF. In DNA, the CDR3 is TGTGCCAGCAGTGGGACTAGCGAGGCCTACAATGAGCAGTTCTTC.

The DNA for the CDR3 is TGTGCCAGCAGTGAACTCCCTCCGGCTAGCTCTGGAAACACCATATATTTT. Amino acid sequence: CASSELPPASSGNTIYF. The chain links TRBV6-1 to TRBJ1-3; D is uncertain. The germline V gene encodes CDR1 MNHNS and CDR2 SASEGT. This CDR3 is built from 17 residues. The ends were cut back, 2 bases at V and 0 bases at J, with 14 bases in the middle.

The genes are TRBV4-2 and TRBJ2-2; maybe TRBD1 (5 bases). The CDR3 totals 15 residues. Trimming took off 2 bases at V and 7 bases at J, with 14 bases between the two ends. Germline V CDR1 and CDR2: LGHNA, YNFKEQ. The CDR3 region is CASSQSLFRDGELFF. The DNA for the CDR3 is TGTGCCAGCAGCCAATCACTTTTCAGGGACGGGGAGCTGTTTTTT.